This is a list of T cell receptor beta chains from one sample in a study of T cell changes during pregnancy in multiple sclerosis. Clones were sequenced by immunoSEQ multiplex PCR, and TCRdb holds only the in-frame ones, with some missing. The sample lists 12,000 or so clones; around 84% were seen once. Sample: CD8+ T cells from peripheral blood mononuclear cells, taken after pregnancy. The receptors derive from a female donor in good health, enrolled as a control in a pregnancy study. CDR3s include the opening cysteine and the closing phenylalanine or tryptophan.

v_call: TRBV28; cdr3_aa: CASSSPLAGEEQFF
v_call: TRBV27; cdr3_aa: CASSSPSGTDTQYF
v_call: TRBV30; cdr3_aa: CAWGIQGAGNYGYTF
v_call: TRBV4-3; cdr3_aa: CASSQDRATGELFF
v_call: TRBV6-4; cdr3_aa: CASSVGSGGSDTQYF
v_call: TRBV5-4; cdr3_aa: CASSSLINTEAFF
v_call: TRBV5-6; cdr3_aa: CASSSSPGQLWGYTF
v_call: TRBV28; cdr3_aa: CASRDRQGKTEAFF
v_call: TRBV28; cdr3_aa: CASSLTLASRGEAFF
v_call: TRBV10-2; cdr3_aa: CASSETRQVWDEQFF
v_call: TRBV7-8; cdr3_aa: CASTLGGVYNEQFF
v_call: TRBV15; cdr3_aa: CATEKGTSPGNEQFF
v_call: TRBV6-4; cdr3_aa: CASSEGGGSTDTQYF
v_call: TRBV19; cdr3_aa: CASSAGGSDEQYF
v_call: TRBV5-6; cdr3_aa: CASSYHRDPGMNTEAFF
v_call: TRBV30; cdr3_aa: CACQKGAGGYTF
v_call: TRBV28; cdr3_aa: CASSLRQGAYYEQYF
v_call: TRBV7-9; cdr3_aa: CASSLDKETSRYNEQFF
v_call: TRBV6-5; cdr3_aa: CASSYTSGRYEQYF
v_call: TRBV30; cdr3_aa: CAWSAGTGNQPQHF
v_call: TRBV5-4; cdr3_aa: CASSLLLTNTGELFF
v_call: TRBV19; cdr3_aa: CASSMSNIGGAAYNEQFF
v_call: TRBV16; cdr3_aa: CASSPVNNSPLHF
v_call: TRBV19; cdr3_aa: CASSMRRESGNTIYF
v_call: TRBV7-9; cdr3_aa: CASSPPGVSTDTQYF
v_call: TRBV6-6; cdr3_aa: CASSGGVYEQYF
v_call: TRBV6-4; cdr3_aa: CASSDSGSSSGGAEQFF
v_call: TRBV4-1; cdr3_aa: CASSLAWTRDSANYGYTF
v_call: TRBV7-9; cdr3_aa: CASSYGTSRGDEQFF
v_call: TRBV2; cdr3_aa: CASSYDRGLYEQYF
v_call: TRBV6-1; cdr3_aa: CASSQGGQLYEQYF
v_call: TRBV2; cdr3_aa: CASMTSPDTQYF
v_call: TRBV27; cdr3_aa: CASSLPWTGGGQPQHF
v_call: TRBV9; cdr3_aa: CASSKSGSETTYNEQFF
v_call: TRBV5-6; cdr3_aa: CASSLQGIAYEQYF
v_call: TRBV15; cdr3_aa: CATSRDSGADTEAFF
v_call: TRBV6-5; cdr3_aa: CASSYVAGGLDNEQFF
v_call: TRBV6-4; cdr3_aa: CATRDRGDRRTGELFF
v_call: TRBV7-8; cdr3_aa: CASSSGTSPTDTQYF
v_call: TRBV11-2; cdr3_aa: CASSLGSTYEQYF
v_call: TRBV16; cdr3_aa: CASSPLSGGDSTDTQYF
v_call: TRBV7-9; cdr3_aa: CASSSTVQTQYF